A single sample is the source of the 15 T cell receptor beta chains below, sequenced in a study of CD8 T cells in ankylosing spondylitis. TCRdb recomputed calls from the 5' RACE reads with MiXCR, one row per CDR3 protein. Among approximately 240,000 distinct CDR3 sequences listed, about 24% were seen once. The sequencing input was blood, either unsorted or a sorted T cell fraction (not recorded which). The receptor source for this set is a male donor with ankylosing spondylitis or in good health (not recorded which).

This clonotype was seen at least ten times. CDR3 amino acids: CASSPALARAGYEQYF. CDR3 bases: TGTGCCAGCTCACCAGCCTTAGCCAGGGCGGGGTACGAGCAGTACTTC. The chain has TRBV18 and TRBJ2-7, with D possibly being TRBD2 (6 bases). Germline CDR1 KGHSH, CDR2 LQKENI. The length of the CDR3 is 16 residues. The V end was cut by 2 bases, the J end by 4 bases, with 18 bases between. Complete variable domain (other parts from reference TRBV18 and TRBJ2-7): NAGVMQNPRHLVRRRGQEARLRCSPMKGHSHVYWYRQLPEEGLKFMVYLQKENIIDESGMPKERFSAEFPKEGPSILRIQQVVRGDSAAYFCASSPALARAGYEQYFGPGTRLTVT.

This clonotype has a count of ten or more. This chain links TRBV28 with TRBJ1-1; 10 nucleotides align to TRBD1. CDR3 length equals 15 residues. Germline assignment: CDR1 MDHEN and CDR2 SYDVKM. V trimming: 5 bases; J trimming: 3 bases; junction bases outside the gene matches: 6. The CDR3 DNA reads TGTGCCAGCAGTCCGCCGGGACAGGGGTACACTGAAGCTTTCTTT. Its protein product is CASSPPGQGYTEAFF. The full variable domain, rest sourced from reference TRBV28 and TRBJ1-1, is DVKVTQSSRYLVKRTGEKVFLECVQDMDHENMFWYRQDPGLGLRLIYFSYDVKMKEKGDIPEGYSVSREKKERFSLILESASTNQTSMYLCASSPPGQGYTEAFFGQGTRLTVV.

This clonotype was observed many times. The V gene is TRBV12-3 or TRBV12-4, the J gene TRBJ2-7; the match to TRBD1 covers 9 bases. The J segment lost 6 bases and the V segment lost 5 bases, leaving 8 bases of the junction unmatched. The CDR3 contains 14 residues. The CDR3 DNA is TGTGCCAGCAGTCCCCAGGGACAGGGAGGCGAGCAGTACTTC. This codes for CASSPQGQGGEQYF.

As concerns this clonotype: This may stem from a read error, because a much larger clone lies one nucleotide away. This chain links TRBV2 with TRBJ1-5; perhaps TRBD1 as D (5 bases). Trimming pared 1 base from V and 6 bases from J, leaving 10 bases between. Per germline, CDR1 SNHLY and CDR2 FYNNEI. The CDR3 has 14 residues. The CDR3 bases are TGTGCCAGCAGTGAAGGAGGGGCCCGTCAGCCCCAGCATTTT. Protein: CASSEGGARQPQHF.

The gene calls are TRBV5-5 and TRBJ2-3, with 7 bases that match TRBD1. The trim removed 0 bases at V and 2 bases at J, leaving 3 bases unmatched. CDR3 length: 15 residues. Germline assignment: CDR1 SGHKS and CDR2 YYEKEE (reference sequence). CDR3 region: CASSLGRGITDTQYF. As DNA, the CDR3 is TGTGCCAGCAGCTTGGGCAGGGGGATCACAGATACGCAGTATTTT.

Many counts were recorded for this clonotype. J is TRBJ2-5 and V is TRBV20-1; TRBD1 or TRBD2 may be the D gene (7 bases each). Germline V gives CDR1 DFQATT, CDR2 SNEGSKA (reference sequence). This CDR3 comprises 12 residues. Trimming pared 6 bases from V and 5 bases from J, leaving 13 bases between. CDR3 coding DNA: TGCAGTGCCAACAGGGGAGGGGAGACCCAGTACTTC. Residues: CSANRGGETQYF.

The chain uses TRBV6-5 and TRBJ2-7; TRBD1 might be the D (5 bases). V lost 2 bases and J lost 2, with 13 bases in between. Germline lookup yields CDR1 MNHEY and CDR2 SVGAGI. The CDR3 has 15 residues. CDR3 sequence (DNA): TGTGCCAGCAGTTACGATCCAGGGTATGCCTACGAGCAGTACTTC. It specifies CASSYDPGYAYEQYF.

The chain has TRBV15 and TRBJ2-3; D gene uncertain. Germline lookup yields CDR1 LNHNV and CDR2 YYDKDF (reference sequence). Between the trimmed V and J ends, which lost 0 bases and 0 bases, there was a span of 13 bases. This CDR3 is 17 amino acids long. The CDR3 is CATSREARDASTDTQYF. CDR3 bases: TGTGCCACCAGCAGAGAAGCGAGAGACGCAAGCACAGATACGCAGTATTTT.

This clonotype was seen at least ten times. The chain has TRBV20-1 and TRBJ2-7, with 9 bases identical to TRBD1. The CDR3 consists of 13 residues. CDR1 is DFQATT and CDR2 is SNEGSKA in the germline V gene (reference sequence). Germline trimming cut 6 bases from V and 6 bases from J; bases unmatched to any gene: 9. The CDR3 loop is CSAVGQGPGEQYF. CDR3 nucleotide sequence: TGCAGTGCAGTTGGACAGGGGCCGGGCGAGCAGTACTTC.

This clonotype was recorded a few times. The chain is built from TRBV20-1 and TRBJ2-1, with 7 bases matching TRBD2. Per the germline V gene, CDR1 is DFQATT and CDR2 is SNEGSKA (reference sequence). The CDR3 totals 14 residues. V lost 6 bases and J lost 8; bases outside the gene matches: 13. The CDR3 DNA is TGCAGTGCGAGCGGGGACCCGCCCCTCCATGAGCAGTTCTTC. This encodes CSASGDPPLHEQFF.

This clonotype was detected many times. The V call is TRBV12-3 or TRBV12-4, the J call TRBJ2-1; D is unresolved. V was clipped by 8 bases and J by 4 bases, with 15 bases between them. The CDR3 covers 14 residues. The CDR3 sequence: CASGKEQAYNEQFF. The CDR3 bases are TGTGCCAGCGGAAAAGAACAAGCGTACAATGAGCAGTTCTTC.

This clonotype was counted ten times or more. The CDR3 nucleotides are TGTGCCAGTACACGGAACACCGGGGAGCTGTTTTTT. This sequence encodes CASTRNTGELFF. The chain links TRBV11-2 to TRBJ2-2, with D uncertain. This CDR3 spans 12 amino acids. The V gene's germline CDR1 is SGHAT and CDR2 FQNNGV. V dropped 9 bases and J dropped 1 base, with 6 bases sitting between them.

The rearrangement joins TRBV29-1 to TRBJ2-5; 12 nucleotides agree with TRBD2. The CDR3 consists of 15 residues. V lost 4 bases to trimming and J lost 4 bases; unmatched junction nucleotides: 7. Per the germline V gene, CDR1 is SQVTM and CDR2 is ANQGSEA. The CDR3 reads CSVGLAGGRVETQYF. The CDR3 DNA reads TGCAGCGTTGGGCTAGCGGGGGGGCGTGTAGAGACCCAGTACTTC.

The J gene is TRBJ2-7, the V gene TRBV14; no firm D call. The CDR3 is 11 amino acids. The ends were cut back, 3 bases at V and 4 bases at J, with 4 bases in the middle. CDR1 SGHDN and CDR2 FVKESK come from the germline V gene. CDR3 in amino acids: CASSHGYEQYF. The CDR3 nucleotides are TGTGCCAGCAGCCACGGTTACGAGCAGTACTTC.

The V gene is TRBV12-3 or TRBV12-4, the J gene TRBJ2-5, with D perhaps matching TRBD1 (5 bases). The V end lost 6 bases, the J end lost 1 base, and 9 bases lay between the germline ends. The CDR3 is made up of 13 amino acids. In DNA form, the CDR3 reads TGTGCCAGCAGCAAGGACACCCAAGAGACCCAGTACTTC. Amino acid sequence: CASSKDTQETQYF.